A single sample gave rise to the 31 T cell receptor beta chains below, sequenced in a study of technical replicates of blood from several donors. Only in-frame clones appear in the TCRdb table, and some are missing; sequencing was by immunoSEQ multiplex PCR. The table records approximately 49,000 clones, 92% of them present only once. Sequenced sample: PBMCs. These receptors all come from a human donor in good health. Some clones in this sample may be carry-over from other donors' samples.

The chain joins TRBV2 to TRBJ1-2, with a weak D call TRBD1 (5 bases). Germline assignment: CDR1 SNHLY and CDR2 FYNNEI. This CDR3 is built from 14 residues. Trimming cost V 6 bases and J 4 bases, with 15 bases left between them. Here the CDR3 DNA reads TGTGCCAGCAGGCCCGGGGAGGGGTTCTATGGCTACACCTTC. Translated: CASRPGEGFYGYTF.

The rearrangement links TRBV5-1 to TRBJ2-1, with D hard to call. The CDR3 totals 16 residues. V was shortened by 2 bases and J by 0 bases, with 12 bases between the two germline ends. Germline CDR1 is SGHRS and CDR2 is YFSETQ. The CDR3 here is CASSLALASSYNEQFF. CDR3 coding DNA: TGCGCCAGCAGCTTAGCTCTTGCGAGCTCCTACAATGAGCAGTTCTTC. Based on the CDR3 plus reference TRBV5-1 and TRBJ2-1, the full variable domain is KAGVTQTPRYLIKTRGQQVTLSCSPISGHRSVSWYQQTPGQGLQFLFEYFSETQRNKGNFPGRFSGRQFSNSRSEMNVSTLELGDSALYLCASSLALASSYNEQFFGPGTRLTVL.

The chain recombines TRBV30 with TRBJ1-6; D might be TRBD1 (6 bases). This CDR3 has 15 amino acids. Germline loops: CDR1 GTSNPN, CDR2 SVGIG (reference sequence). V lost 0 bases, J lost 3 bases, and 9 bases lay in between. CDR3 protein: CAWSVRDNYNSPLHF. CDR3 DNA sequence: TGTGCCTGGAGTGTACGGGACAACTATAATTCACCCCTCCACTTT.

This chain uses TRBV9 with TRBJ2-3, with a tentative D call TRBD1 (5 bases). Germline V gene lookup returns CDR1 SGDLS and CDR2 YYNGEE. This CDR3 region has 15 residues. V lost 2 bases, J lost 1 base, and 11 bases lay in between. CDR3 residues: CASSVAWGGTDTQYF. In DNA, the CDR3 is TGTGCCAGCAGCGTTGCGTGGGGCGGCACAGATACGCAGTATTTT.

The V and J genes are TRBV28 and TRBJ1-5, with D hard to call. The CDR3 runs to 16 residues. The germline V gene encodes CDR1 MDHEN and CDR2 SYDVKM. V lost 5 bases, J lost 0 bases, and 14 bases lay in between. The CDR3 loop reads CASSPSGRDSNQPQHF. CDR3 bases: TGTGCCAGCAGTCCCAGTGGTCGGGATAGCAATCAGCCCCAGCATTTT.

The genes are TRBV6-5 and TRBJ2-6; unclear D gene. The ends were cut back, 4 bases at V and 4 bases at J, with 5 bases in the middle. This CDR3 is 13 amino acids long. Germline CDR1 is MNHEY and CDR2 is SVGAGI. The CDR3 DNA follows: TGTGCCAGCAGTTCCCCGGGGGCCAACGTCCTGACTTTC. It codes for CASSSPGANVLTF.

This sequence joins TRBV28 and TRBJ1-2; 8 bases align to TRBD1. The V segment lost 8 bases and the J segment 4 bases; nucleotides outside the gene matches: 6. The CDR3 length is 13 residues. CDR1 is MDHEN and CDR2 is SYDVKM in the germline V gene. CDR3 sequence: CASHLGQGYGYTF. The CDR3 coding sequence is TGTGCCAGCCACCTCGGACAGGGCTATGGCTACACCTTC.

The chain employs TRBV11-3 and TRBJ2-3; D perhaps matches TRBD2 (6 bases). The V and J ends lost 1 base and 5 bases respectively, with 13 bases between them. There are 15 residues in the CDR3. Germline V lookup: CDR1 SGHNT, CDR2 YENEEA. The DNA of the CDR3 is TGTGCCAGCAGCTTAGGAGACTCCGGGGGAGATACGCAGTATTTT. This translates into CASSLGDSGGDTQYF.

The rearrangement links TRBV4-2 to TRBJ2-1, with 8 bases lining up with TRBD2. CDR1 is LGHNA and CDR2 is YNFKEQ in the germline V gene. The J segment lost 3 bases and the V segment lost 2 bases, leaving 18 bases of the junction unmatched. This CDR3 spans 20 amino acids. The CDR3: CASSQSALEPGLAHYNEQFF. The CDR3 nucleotides read TGTGCCAGCAGCCAATCCGCCCTCGAACCCGGACTAGCCCACTACAATGAGCAGTTCTTC.

The rearrangement joins TRBV11-1 to TRBJ2-5, with a tentative D call TRBD1 (5 bases). CDR1 SGHAT and CDR2 FQDESV come from the germline V gene (reference sequence). The V end was cut by 5 bases, the J end by 5 bases, with 15 bases between. CDR3 length equals 14 residues. The CDR3 nucleotides are TGTGCCAGCAGCCTTGTGCAGGGCTCGGAGACCCAGTACTTC. It specifies CASSLVQGSETQYF.

This chain links TRBV10-3 with TRBJ2-1; 9 bases align to TRBD2. The CDR3 is made up of 17 amino acids. The V gene's germline CDR1 is ENHRY and CDR2 SYGVKD. With 4 bases clipped from V and 6 bases from J, the junction kept 13 bases outside the gene matches. This chain's CDR3 is CAISAPFRGGVLNEQFF. The CDR3 coding sequence is TGTGCCATCAGTGCCCCCTTCCGCGGGGGGGTACTCAATGAGCAGTTCTTC.

This clone was picked up one time. The chain employs TRBV5-1 and TRBJ2-1; tentatively, D is TRBD2 (6 bases). Germline V gives CDR1 SGHRS, CDR2 YFSETQ. Trimming shortened V by 4 bases and J by 6 bases, and 26 bases separated the two germline ends. The CDR3 is made up of 18 amino acids. CDR3 in DNA: TGCGCCAGCAGCGCTTCAGCCGGAGCGGGCCCCTTATTCAATGAGCAGTTCTTC. Amino acids: CASSASAGAGPLFNEQFF.

This clone appeared once. The rearrangement joins TRBV2 to TRBJ1-5; a possible D gene is TRBD1 (6 bases). The CDR3 consists of 14 residues. V gave up 7 bases and J gave up 5 bases, with 15 bases separating them. Germline loops: CDR1 SNHLY, CDR2 FYNNEI. CDR3 coding DNA: TGTGCCAGCAAGGGGGGGACGGGACATCAGCCCCAGCATTTT. Translating gives CASKGGTGHQPQHF.

CDR3 sequence: CASRETGAKGEETQYF. The CDR3 DNA sequence: TGTGCCAGCAGGGAGACAGGGGCTAAGGGGGAAGAGACCCAGTACTTC. The chain is built from TRBV2 and TRBJ2-5; TRBD1 matches at 8 bases. The CDR3 has 16 amino acids. The junction had 12 bases not matched to a gene; V was cut back by 6 bases and J by 3 bases. Germline values: CDR1 SNHLY, CDR2 FYNNEI.

This chain joins TRBV5-4 and TRBJ2-3, with 10 bases matching TRBD2. The CDR3 runs 16 residues. Trimming cost V 0 bases and J 5 bases; bases outside gene matches: 6. Looked up from germline, CDR1 is SGHNT and CDR2 is YYREEE (reference sequence). This CDR3 reads CASSLGLAGVLDTQYF. Here the CDR3 DNA reads TGTGCCAGCAGCTTGGGTCTAGCGGGGGTACTAGATACGCAGTATTTT.

The chain links TRBV4-2 to TRBJ2-7, with D perhaps TRBD2 (5 bases). CDR3 length: 12 residues. Trimming removed 3 bases from V and 7 bases from J, with 10 bases in between. CDR1 and CDR2 (germline): LGHNA, YNFKEQ. The CDR3 sequence: CASSQVGEEQYF. CDR3 nucleotide sequence: TGTGCCAGCAGCCAGGTCGGGGAAGAGCAGTACTTC.

The chain joins TRBV7-9 to TRBJ1-1; 7 bases fit TRBD1. V lost 5 bases to trimming and J lost 5 bases; unmatched junction nucleotides: 8. Germline CDR1 is SEHNR and CDR2 is FQNEAQ (reference sequence). The CDR3 contains 14 residues. The CDR3, as DNA: TGTGCCAGCAGCCCCCGACAGGGTGGGACTGAAGCTTTCTTT. The encoded protein is CASSPRQGGTEAFF. The entire variable domain, with the rest obtained from reference TRBV7-9 and TRBJ1-1, is as follows: DTGVSQNPRHKITKRGQNVTFRCDPISEHNRLYWYRQTLGQGPEFLTYFQNEAQLEKSRLLSDRFSAERPKGSFSTLEIQRTEQGDSAMYLCASSPRQGGTEAFFGQGTRLTVV.

The genes are TRBV5-4 and TRBJ2-7, with a weak D call TRBD1 (6 bases). The V gene lost 0 bases and the J gene lost 4 bases, with 11 bases spanning the gap. CDR1 SGHNT and CDR2 YYREEE come from the germline V gene (reference sequence). This CDR3 is built from 14 residues. The CDR3 sequence: CASSLAGTLYEQYF. In DNA, the CDR3 is TGTGCCAGCAGCTTGGCCGGGACACTTTACGAGCAGTACTTC.

The chain links TRBV29-1 to TRBJ1-2, with a tentative D call TRBD1 (5 bases). CDR3 length equals 14 residues. Per germline, CDR1 SQVTM and CDR2 ANQGSEA. V was shortened by 1 base and J by 3 bases, with 12 bases between the two germline ends. Here the CDR3 reads CSVEGRGRYYGYTF. The CDR3 DNA follows: TGCAGCGTTGAAGGGAGGGGTAGATACTATGGCTACACCTTC. Looking up the rest from reference TRBV29-1 and TRBJ1-2 gives the full variable domain: SAVISQKPSRDICQRGTSLTIQCQVDSQVTMMFWYRQQPGQSLTLIATANQGSEATYESGFVIDKFPISRPNLTFSTLTVSNMSPEDSSIYLCSVEGRGRYYGYTFGSGTRLTVV.

The chain employs TRBV6-5 and TRBJ2-7; weak D call: TRBD1 (5 bases). Germline V gene data show CDR1 as MNHEY and CDR2 as SVGAGI. CDR3 size: 13 residues. V lost 5 bases to trimming and J lost 0 bases, with 8 bases between them. This chain's CDR3 is CASSQTVSYEQYF. CDR3 in DNA: TGTGCCAGCAGTCAGACAGTCTCCTACGAGCAGTACTTC.

The rearrangement links TRBV5-6 to TRBJ1-6, with no clear D. This CDR3 has 15 amino acids. Germline assignment: CDR1 SGHDT and CDR2 YYEEEE. Trimming took 1 base from V and 6 from J, leaving 11 bases between them. CDR3 residues: CASSLRTPGNSPLHF. CDR3 nucleotide sequence: TGTGCCAGCAGCTTGAGAACGCCAGGTAATTCACCCCTCCACTTT.

V is TRBV7-2 and J is TRBJ2-1; D is uncertain. The CDR3 length is 15 residues. Germline lookup yields CDR1 SGHTA and CDR2 FQGNSA. Trimming removed 1 base at V and 8 bases at J, with 15 bases between. The CDR3 region has the DNA TGTGCCAGCAGCTTAGTGTTCAGAAGATCCGATGAGCAGTTCTTC. It codes for CASSLVFRRSDEQFF.

The chain is built from TRBV30 and TRBJ1-2; 7 nucleotides line up with TRBD1. From germline, CDR1 is GTSNPN and CDR2 SVGIG (reference sequence). This CDR3 contains 15 residues. Unmatched junction bases numbered 10, after V lost 2 bases and J lost 4 bases. The CDR3 here is CAWSFEGAQTYGYTF. The CDR3 region has the DNA TGTGCCTGGAGTTTCGAGGGGGCTCAGACCTATGGCTACACCTTC.

This chain joins TRBV2 and TRBJ1-2; D uncertain. The V end lost 6 bases, the J end lost 3 bases, and 5 bases lay between the germline ends. The CDR3 is 11 amino acids. Germline CDR1 is SNHLY and CDR2 is FYNNEI. CDR3 bases: TGTGCCAGCAGACAACACTATGGCTACACCTTC. This encodes CASRQHYGYTF.

The chain is built from TRBV6-6 and TRBJ2-1, with D possibly being TRBD2 (5 bases). V was trimmed by 4 bases and J by 3 bases, leaving 10 bases between them. This CDR3 contains 14 residues. CDR1 and CDR2 (germline): MNHNY, SVGAGI (reference sequence). As DNA, the CDR3 is TGTGCCAGCAGTTCGGGGTTAGACTACAATGAGCAGTTCTTC. This gives the protein CASSSGLDYNEQFF.

In its sample, this clone was seen a few times. The V gene is TRBV6-5, the J gene TRBJ1-5; a weak D match, TRBD1 (6 bases). Germline CDR1 reads MNHEY; CDR2 reads SVGAGI. Between the trimmed V and J ends, which lost 5 bases and 4 bases, there was a span of 9 bases. The CDR3 runs to 13 residues. The CDR3 bases are TGTGCCAGCAGTGAGGGGGATAATCAGCCCCAGCATTTT. Protein: CASSEGDNQPQHF.

The chain carries TRBV7-2 and TRBJ2-7; D perhaps matches TRBD2 (5 bases). This CDR3 contains 16 residues. Germline CDR1 SGHTA, CDR2 FQGNSA. Trimming removed 1 base at V and 2 bases at J, with 15 bases between. The CDR3 protein is CASSLGPVLATYEQYF. For the CDR3, the DNA is TGTGCCAGCAGCTTAGGCCCAGTCTTAGCGACCTACGAGCAGTACTTC.

The chain employs TRBV7-6 and TRBJ2-4, with TRBD2 matching 7 bases. V trimming: 5 bases; J trimming: 1 base; junction bases outside the gene matches: 5. CDR3 size: 15 residues. Per germline, CDR1 SGHVS and CDR2 FNYEAQ. CDR3 nucleotide sequence: TGTGCCAGCAGCGCCGGGGGGAGGGCCAAAAACATTCAGTACTTC. Translating gives CASSAGGRAKNIQYF.

The chain joins TRBV7-2 to TRBJ2-7; the match to TRBD2 covers 12 bases. The V segment lost 7 bases and the J segment 4 bases; nucleotides outside the gene matches: 8. CDR1 is SGHTA, CDR2 FQGNSA, per germline. This CDR3 has 15 amino acids. As DNA, the CDR3 is TGTGCCAGCACCACAGGACTAGCGGGATCGTACGAGCAGTACTTC. As protein: CASTTGLAGSYEQYF.

The chain has TRBV19 and TRBJ1-1, with no clear D. Per the germline V gene, CDR1 is LNHDA and CDR2 is SQIVND (reference sequence). Trimming shortened V by 3 bases and J by 3 bases, and 11 bases separated the two germline ends. This CDR3 has 14 amino acids. The CDR3 here is CASSIVNTDTEAFF. CDR3 bases: TGTGCCAGTAGTATTGTGAATACAGACACTGAAGCTTTCTTT.

The V gene is TRBV4-2, the J gene TRBJ1-4; D not certain. Trimming shortened V by 1 base and J by 0 bases, and 9 bases separated the two germline ends. Germline loops: CDR1 LGHNA, CDR2 YNFKEQ. CDR3 length: 16 residues. The CDR3 spells CASSQVFPATNEKLFF. DNA of the CDR3: TGTGCCAGCAGCCAAGTTTTTCCTGCAACTAATGAAAAACTGTTTTTT.